This TCR beta chain was captured in a study of T cells in tumors after PD-1 blockade. Profiled with immunoSEQ multiplex PCR; TCRdb holds only in-frame clones, not every one. The sample includes roughly 47,000 clones, roughly 73% of them seen just once. Germline loops: CDR1 SEHNR, CDR2 FQNEAQ (reference sequence). V was pared by 1 base and J by 8 bases, with 2 bases between. CDR3 length: 11 amino acids. The chain links TRBV7-9 to TRBJ1-4; no definite D call. This specimen was PBMCs, taken before anti-PD-1 treatment. The origin of this receptor is a human donor with basal cell carcinoma. The CDR3 spells CASSLVEKLFF. CDR3 sequence (DNA): TGTGCCAGCAGCTTAGTGGAAAAACTGTTTTTT.